This section outlines one T cell receptor beta chain sequence together with its context. The record originates from a study of blood T cell repertoires in COVID-19. About the research overall: The cDNA or gDNA used as material had been derived from T cells, B-cell-depleted T cells, or PBMCs.

Sequencing used immunoSEQ multiplex PCR; TCRdb keeps in-frame clones, though not all of them. The data show 60,000 to 70,000 clones, 88% seen once. This CDR3 is built from 14 residues. V was clipped by 6 bases and J by 0 bases, with 11 bases between them. Germline CDR1 and CDR2: SGHRS and YFSETQ. Source material: peripheral blood. The sequence derives from an older woman with COVID-19, enrolled during active disease. This chain links TRBV5-1 with TRBJ2-3; D perhaps matches TRBD2 (6 bases). CDR3 amino acids: CASNVAASTDTQYF. The CDR3 bases are TGCGCCAGCAACGTAGCGGCGAGCACAGATACGCAGTATTTT.